This T cell receptor beta chain was obtained from a study of cytomegalovirus exposure and HLA in healthy donors. In the study overall: Unique TCRs from HLA-typed donors, 70 million to 85 million of them, were held in an early data release. Overall study results and limits: Among TCR sequences, most were rare, though some public TCRs appeared in many donors.

About this clone itself: Its antigen is not identified.

Researchers ran the PCR with 60 Vbeta and 13 Jbeta primers. Assay used: immunoSEQ multiplex PCR; TCRdb lists only in-frame clones, some missing. The data contain about 100,000 clones, 75% of them singletons. V dropped 1 base and J dropped 2 bases, with 12 bases sitting between them. The germline CDR1 and CDR2 sequences are MNHNS and SASEGT. The CDR3 is 15 amino acids. The clonotype was recovered from a man aged 45-65 years in good health and CMV-seronegative. The specimen was PBMCs. V and J are TRBV6-1 and TRBJ2-7; no reliable D call. The DNA of the CDR3 is TGTGCCAGCAGTGAAGGAATCCTAAACCCCTACGAGCAGTACTTC. Its protein is CASSEGILNPYEQYF.